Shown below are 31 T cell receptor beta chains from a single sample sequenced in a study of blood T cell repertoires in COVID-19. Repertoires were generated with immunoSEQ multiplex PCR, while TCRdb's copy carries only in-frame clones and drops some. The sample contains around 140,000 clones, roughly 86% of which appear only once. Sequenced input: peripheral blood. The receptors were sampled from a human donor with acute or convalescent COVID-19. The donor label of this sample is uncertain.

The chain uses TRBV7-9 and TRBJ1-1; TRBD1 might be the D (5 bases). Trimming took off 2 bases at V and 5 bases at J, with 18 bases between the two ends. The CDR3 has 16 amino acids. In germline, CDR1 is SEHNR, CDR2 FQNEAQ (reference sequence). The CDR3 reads CASSLTGQGKRTEAFF. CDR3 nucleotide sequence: TGTGCCAGCAGCTTAACCGGTCAGGGTAAGAGGACTGAAGCTTTCTTT. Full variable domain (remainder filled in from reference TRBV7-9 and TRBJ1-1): DTGVSQNPRHKITKRGQNVTFRCDPISEHNRLYWYRQTLGQGPEFLTYFQNEAQLEKSRLLSDRFSAERPKGSFSTLEIQRTEQGDSAMYLCASSLTGQGKRTEAFFGQGTRLTVV.

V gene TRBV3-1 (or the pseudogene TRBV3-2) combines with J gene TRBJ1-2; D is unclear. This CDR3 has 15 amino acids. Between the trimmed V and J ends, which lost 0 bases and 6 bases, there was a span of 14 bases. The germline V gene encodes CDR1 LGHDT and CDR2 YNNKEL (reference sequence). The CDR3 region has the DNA TGTGCCAGCAGCCAAGATCCCACTGGGAGGAATGGCTACACCTTC. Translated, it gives CASSQDPTGRNGYTF.

CDR3 in amino acids: CASSFQSNRVTDTQYF. The CDR3 nucleotides read TGTGCCAGCAGCTTCCAATCTAACAGGGTGACAGATACGCAGTATTTT. V gene TRBV7-9 combines with J gene TRBJ2-3; D may be TRBD1 (6 bases). This CDR3 is built from 16 residues. Germline values: CDR1 SEHNR, CDR2 FQNEAQ (reference sequence). V was shortened by 3 bases and J by 3 bases, with 16 bases between the two germline ends.

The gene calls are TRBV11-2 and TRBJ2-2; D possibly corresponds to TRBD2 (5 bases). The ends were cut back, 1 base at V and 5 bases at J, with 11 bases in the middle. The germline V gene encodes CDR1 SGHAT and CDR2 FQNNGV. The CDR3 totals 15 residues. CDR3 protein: CASSLGLARTGELFF. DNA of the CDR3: TGTGCCAGCAGCTTAGGCCTAGCAAGAACCGGGGAGCTGTTTTTT. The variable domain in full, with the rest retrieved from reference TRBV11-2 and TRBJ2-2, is EAGVAQSPRYKIIEKRQSVAFWCNPISGHATLYWYQQILGQGPKLLIQFQNNGVVDDSQLPKDRFSAERLKGVDSTLKIQPAKLEDSAVYLCASSLGLARTGELFFGEGSRLTVL.

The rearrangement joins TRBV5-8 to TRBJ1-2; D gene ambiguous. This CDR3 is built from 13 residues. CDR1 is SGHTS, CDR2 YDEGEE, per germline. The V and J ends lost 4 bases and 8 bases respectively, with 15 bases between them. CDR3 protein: CASSPWGVQGYTF. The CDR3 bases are TGTGCCAGCAGCCCCTGGGGAGTACAGGGCTACACCTTC.

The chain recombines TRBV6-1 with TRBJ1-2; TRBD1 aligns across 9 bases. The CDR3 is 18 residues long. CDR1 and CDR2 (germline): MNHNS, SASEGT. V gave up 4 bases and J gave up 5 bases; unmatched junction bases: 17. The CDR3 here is CASSVQGASSGGIYGYTF. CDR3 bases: TGTGCCAGCAGTGTACAGGGGGCCTCCTCCGGGGGGATTTATGGCTACACCTTC.

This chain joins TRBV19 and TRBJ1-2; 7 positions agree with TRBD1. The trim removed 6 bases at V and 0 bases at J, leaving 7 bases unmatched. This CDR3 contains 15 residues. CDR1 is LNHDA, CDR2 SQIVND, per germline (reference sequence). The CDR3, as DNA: TGTGCCAGTAGCCCCAGCCAGGGGGCTAACTATGGCTACACCTTC. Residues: CASSPSQGANYGYTF.

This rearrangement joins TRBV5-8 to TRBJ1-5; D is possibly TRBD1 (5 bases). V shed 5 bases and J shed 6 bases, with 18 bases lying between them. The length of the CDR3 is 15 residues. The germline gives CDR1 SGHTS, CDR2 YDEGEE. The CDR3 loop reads CASRGGKELGQPQHF. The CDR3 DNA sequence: TGTGCCAGCAGGGGGGGGAAGGAGCTCGGTCAGCCCCAGCATTTT.

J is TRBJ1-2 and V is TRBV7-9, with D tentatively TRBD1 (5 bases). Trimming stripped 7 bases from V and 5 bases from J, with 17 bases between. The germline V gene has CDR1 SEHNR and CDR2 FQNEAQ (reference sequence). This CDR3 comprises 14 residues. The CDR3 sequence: CASTPRVLGYGYTF. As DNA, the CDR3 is TGTGCCAGCACCCCCAGGGTGCTGGGGTATGGCTACACCTTC. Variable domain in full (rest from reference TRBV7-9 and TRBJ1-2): DTGVSQNPRHKITKRGQNVTFRCDPISEHNRLYWYRQTLGQGPEFLTYFQNEAQLEKSRLLSDRFSAERPKGSFSTLEIQRTEQGDSAMYLCASTPRVLGYGYTFGSGTRLTVV.

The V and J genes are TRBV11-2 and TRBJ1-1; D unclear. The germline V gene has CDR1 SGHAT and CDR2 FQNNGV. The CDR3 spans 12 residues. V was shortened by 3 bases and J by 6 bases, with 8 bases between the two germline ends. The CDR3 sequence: CASSFGSAEAFF. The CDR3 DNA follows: TGTGCCAGCAGCTTCGGCAGCGCTGAAGCTTTCTTT. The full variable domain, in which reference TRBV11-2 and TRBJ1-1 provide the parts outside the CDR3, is EAGVAQSPRYKIIEKRQSVAFWCNPISGHATLYWYQQILGQGPKLLIQFQNNGVVDDSQLPKDRFSAERLKGVDSTLKIQPAKLEDSAVYLCASSFGSAEAFFGQGTRLTVV.

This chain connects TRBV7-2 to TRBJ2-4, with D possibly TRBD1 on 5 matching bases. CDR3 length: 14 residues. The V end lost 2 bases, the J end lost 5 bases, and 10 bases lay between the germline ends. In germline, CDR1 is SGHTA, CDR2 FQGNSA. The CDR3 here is CASSLMGPQNIQYF. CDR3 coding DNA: TGTGCCAGCAGCTTAATGGGGCCCCAAAACATTCAGTACTTC.

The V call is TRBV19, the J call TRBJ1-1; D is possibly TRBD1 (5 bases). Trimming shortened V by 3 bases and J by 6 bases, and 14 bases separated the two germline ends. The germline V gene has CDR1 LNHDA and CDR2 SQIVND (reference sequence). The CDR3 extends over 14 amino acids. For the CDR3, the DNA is TGTGCCAGTAGTATGCAGGGTGTGGGCGCTGAAGCTTTCTTT. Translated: CASSMQGVGAEAFF.

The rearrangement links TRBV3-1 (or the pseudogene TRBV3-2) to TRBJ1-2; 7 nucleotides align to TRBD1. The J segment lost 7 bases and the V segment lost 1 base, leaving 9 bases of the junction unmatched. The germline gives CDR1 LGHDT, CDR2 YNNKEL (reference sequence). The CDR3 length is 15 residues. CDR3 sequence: CASSQANRDSGGYTF. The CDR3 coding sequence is TGTGCCAGCAGCCAAGCTAACCGGGACAGTGGTGGCTACACCTTC.

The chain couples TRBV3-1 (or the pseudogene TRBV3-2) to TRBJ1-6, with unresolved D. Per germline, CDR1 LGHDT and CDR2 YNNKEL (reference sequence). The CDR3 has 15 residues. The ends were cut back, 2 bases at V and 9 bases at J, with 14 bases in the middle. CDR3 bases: TGTGCCAGCAGCCAAATAAGCACGACACGTTCACCCCTCCACTTT. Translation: CASSQISTTRSPLHF.

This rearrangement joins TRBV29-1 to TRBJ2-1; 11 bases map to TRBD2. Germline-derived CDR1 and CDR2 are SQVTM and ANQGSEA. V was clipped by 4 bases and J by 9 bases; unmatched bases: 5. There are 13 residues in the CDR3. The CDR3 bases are TGCAGCGTTGTTCGTGGACTAGCGGGTGAGCAGTTCTTC. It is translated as CSVVRGLAGEQFF.

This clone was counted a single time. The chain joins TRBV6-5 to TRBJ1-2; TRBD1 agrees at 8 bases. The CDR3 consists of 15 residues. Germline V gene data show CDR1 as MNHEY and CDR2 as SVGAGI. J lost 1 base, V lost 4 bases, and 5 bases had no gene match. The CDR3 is CASSSRTGLNYGYTF. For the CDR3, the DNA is TGTGCCAGCAGTTCCCGGACAGGGCTTAACTATGGCTACACCTTC.

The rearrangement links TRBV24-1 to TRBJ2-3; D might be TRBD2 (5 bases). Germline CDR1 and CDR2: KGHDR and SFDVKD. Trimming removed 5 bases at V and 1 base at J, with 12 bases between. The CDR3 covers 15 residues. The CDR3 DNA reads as TGTGCCACCAGTGTGGGCGGGTTCGGCACAGATACGCAGTATTTT. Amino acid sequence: CATSVGGFGTDTQYF.

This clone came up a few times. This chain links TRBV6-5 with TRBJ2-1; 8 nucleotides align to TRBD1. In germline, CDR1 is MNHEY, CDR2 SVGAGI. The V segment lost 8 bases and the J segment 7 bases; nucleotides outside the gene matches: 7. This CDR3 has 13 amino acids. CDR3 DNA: TGTGCCAGCGCTGGGACAGGTTATAATGAGCAGTTCTTC. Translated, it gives CASAGTGYNEQFF.

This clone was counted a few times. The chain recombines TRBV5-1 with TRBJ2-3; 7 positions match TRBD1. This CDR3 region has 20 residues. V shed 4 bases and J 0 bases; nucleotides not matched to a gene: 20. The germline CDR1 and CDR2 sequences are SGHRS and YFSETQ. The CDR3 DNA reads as TGCGCCAGCAGCGCTAGACAGGGAAGGTCAGTCACATCTAGCACAGATACGCAGTATTTT. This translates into CASSARQGRSVTSSTDTQYF. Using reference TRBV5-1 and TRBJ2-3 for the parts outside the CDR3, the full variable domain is KAGVTQTPRYLIKTRGQQVTLSCSPISGHRSVSWYQQTPGQGLQFLFEYFSETQRNKGNFPGRFSGRQFSNSRSEMNVSTLELGDSALYLCASSARQGRSVTSSTDTQYFGPGTRLTVL.

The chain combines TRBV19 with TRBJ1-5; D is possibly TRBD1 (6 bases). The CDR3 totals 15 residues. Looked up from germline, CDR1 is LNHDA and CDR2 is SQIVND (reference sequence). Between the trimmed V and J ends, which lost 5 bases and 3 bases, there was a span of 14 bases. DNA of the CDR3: TGTGCCAGTAGTGGCCAGGGGCCGGTCAATCAGCCCCAGCATTTT. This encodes CASSGQGPVNQPQHF.

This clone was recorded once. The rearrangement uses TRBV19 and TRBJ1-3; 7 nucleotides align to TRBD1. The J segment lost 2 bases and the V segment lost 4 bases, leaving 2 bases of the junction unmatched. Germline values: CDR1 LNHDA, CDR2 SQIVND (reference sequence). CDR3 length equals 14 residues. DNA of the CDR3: TGTGCCAGTAGTAATGACAGGGCTGGAAACACCATATATTTT. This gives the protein CASSNDRAGNTIYF. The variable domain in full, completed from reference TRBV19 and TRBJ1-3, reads DGGITQSPKYLFRKEGQNVTLSCEQNLNHDAMYWYRQDPGQGLRLIYYSQIVNDFQKGDIAEGYSVSREKKESFPLTVTSAQKNPTAFYLCASSNDRAGNTIYFGEGSWLTVV.

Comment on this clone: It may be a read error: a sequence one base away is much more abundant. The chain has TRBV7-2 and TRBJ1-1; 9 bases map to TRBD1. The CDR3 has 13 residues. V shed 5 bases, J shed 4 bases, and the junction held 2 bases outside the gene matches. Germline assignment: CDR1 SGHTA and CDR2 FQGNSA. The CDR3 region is CASSMTGGTEAFF. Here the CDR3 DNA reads TGTGCCAGCAGCATGACAGGGGGCACTGAAGCTTTCTTT.

The chain's CDR3 is CASSSGPGQGARTEAFF. The CDR3 DNA reads as TGTGCCAGCAGCTCCGGTCCGGGACAGGGGGCCCGGACTGAAGCTTTCTTT. The chain is built from TRBV7-9 and TRBJ1-1, with 12 nucleotides matching TRBD1. CDR3 size: 17 residues. Germline CDR1 reads SEHNR; CDR2 reads FQNEAQ (reference sequence). Unmatched junction bases numbered 11, after V lost 4 bases and J lost 5 bases.

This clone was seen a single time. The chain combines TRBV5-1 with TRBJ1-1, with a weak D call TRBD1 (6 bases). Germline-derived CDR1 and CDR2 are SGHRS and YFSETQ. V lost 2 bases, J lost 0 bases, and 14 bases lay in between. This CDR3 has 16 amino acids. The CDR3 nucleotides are TGCGCCAGCAGCTTTGCCCCACAGGGTTTGAACACTGAAGCTTTCTTT. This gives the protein CASSFAPQGLNTEAFF.

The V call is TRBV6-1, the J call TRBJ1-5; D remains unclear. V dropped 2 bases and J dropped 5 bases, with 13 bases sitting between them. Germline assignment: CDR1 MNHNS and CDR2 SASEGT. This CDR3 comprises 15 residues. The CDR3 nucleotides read TGTGCCAGCAGTGAATTGCCCAGGCCCGATCAGCCCCAGCATTTT. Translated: CASSELPRPDQPQHF.

The CDR3 coding sequence is TGTGCCAGCTCCCCAGAAATTCGACAGGGTGATGGCTACACCTTC. Encoded protein: CASSPEIRQGDGYTF. The chain couples TRBV18 to TRBJ1-2, with 7 positions matching TRBD1. In germline, CDR1 is KGHSH, CDR2 LQKENI. The CDR3 runs to 15 residues. The J segment lost 6 bases and the V segment lost 6 bases, leaving 13 bases of the junction unmatched.

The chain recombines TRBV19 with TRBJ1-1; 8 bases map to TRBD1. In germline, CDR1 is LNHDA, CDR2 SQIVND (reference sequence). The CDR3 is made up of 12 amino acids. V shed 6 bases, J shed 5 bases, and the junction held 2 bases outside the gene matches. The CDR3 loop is CASRDRATEAFF. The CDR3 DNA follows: TGTGCCAGTAGGGACAGGGCGACTGAAGCTTTCTTT.

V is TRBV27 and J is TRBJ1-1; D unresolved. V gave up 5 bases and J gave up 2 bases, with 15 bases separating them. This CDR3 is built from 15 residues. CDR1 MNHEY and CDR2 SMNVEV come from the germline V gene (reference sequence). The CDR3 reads CASSVVPLPNTEAFF. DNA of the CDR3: TGTGCCAGCAGTGTAGTCCCTCTACCAAACACTGAAGCTTTCTTT.

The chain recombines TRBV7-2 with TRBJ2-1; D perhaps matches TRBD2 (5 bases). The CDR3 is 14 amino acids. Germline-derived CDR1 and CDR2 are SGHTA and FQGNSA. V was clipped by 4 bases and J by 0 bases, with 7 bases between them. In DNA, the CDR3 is TGTGCCAGCAGCTCTCGGGGCTCCTACAATGAGCAGTTCTTC. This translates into CASSSRGSYNEQFF.

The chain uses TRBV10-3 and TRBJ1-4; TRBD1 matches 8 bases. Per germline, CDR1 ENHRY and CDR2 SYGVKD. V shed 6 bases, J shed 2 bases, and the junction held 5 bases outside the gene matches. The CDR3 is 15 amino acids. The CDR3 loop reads CAIRDRVRTNEKLFF. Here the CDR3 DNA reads TGTGCCATCAGGGACAGGGTCAGGACTAATGAAAAACTGTTTTTT.

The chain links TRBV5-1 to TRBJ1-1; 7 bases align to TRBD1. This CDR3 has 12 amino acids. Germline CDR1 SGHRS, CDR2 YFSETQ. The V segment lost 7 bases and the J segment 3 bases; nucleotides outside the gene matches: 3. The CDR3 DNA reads TGCGCCAGCCGACAGGGTCACACTGAAGCTTTCTTT. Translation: CASRQGHTEAFF.